The clone carrying this T cell receptor beta chain showed up just a few times. Its antigen remains unknown. These data are taken from a study of cytomegalovirus exposure and HLA in healthy donors. Overall study results and limits: According to reports, the classifier identified cytomegalovirus status with high specificity and sensitivity.

Sequenced by immunoSEQ multiplex PCR; TCRdb stores in-frame clones only, minus some. The sample has 150,000 to 170,000 clones; more than 70% are singletons. The CDR3 contains 13 residues. The ends lost 6 bases at V and 4 bases at J; junction bases unmatched: 3. Germline CDR1 and CDR2: SNHLY and FYNNEI. This sequence originates from a human donor in good health. Input material: PBMCs. J is TRBJ2-1 and V is TRBV2; TRBD1 matches at 7 bases. CDR3 bases: TGTGCCAGCAGCACAGGGGTATACAATGAGCAGTTCTTC. Translation gives CASSTGVYNEQFF.